This T cell receptor beta chain was retrieved from a study of blood T cell repertoires in COVID-19. Study-level information: Acute-phase and convalescent COVID-19 samples originated in the United States, Italy and Spain. Nucleic acid was either cDNA or gDNA, and it came from T cells, B-cell-depleted T cells, or PBMCs.

Trimming cost V 5 bases and J 12 bases, with 14 bases left between them. CDR3 length: 11 amino acids. From germline, CDR1 is GTSNPN and CDR2 SVGIG (reference sequence). Measured with immunoSEQ multiplex PCR; TCRdb has only the in-frame clones, and not every one. The sample lists some 150,000 clones, roughly 90% occurring once. This sequence joins TRBV30 and TRBJ2-1; a possible D gene is TRBD2 (6 bases). Input material: PBMCs or T cells enriched from blood (not recorded which). This TCR derives from a human donor with acute COVID-19. The donor label of this sample is uncertain. CDR3 nucleotide sequence: TGTGCCTGGTCGTTCGGGGGTGGGCAGTTCTTC. Protein: CAWSFGGGQFF.